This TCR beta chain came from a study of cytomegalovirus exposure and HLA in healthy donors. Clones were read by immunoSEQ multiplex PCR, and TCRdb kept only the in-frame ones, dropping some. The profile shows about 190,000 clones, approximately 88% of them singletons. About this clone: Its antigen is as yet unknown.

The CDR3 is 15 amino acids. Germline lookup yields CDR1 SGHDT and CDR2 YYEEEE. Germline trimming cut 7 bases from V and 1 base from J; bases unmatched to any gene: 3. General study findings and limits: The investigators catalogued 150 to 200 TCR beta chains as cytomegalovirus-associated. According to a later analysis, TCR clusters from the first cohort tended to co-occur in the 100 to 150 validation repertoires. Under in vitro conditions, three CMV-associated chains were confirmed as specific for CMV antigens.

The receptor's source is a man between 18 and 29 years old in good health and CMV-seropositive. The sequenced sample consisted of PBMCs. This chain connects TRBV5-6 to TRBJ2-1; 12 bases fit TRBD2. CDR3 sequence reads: CASVLAGGSYNEQFF. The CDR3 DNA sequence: TGTGCCAGCGTCCTAGCGGGAGGGTCCTACAATGAGCAGTTCTTC.